The 14 T cell receptor beta chains in this list originate from one sample, sequenced in a study of control samples from healthy donors and cancer patients. Here immunoSEQ multiplex PCR was the method, and the copy in TCRdb shows in-frame clones only, minus some. Found here are some 110,000 clones, approximately 83% of them singletons; the top ten hold about 13%. Sequenced material: blood. These receptors were collected from a woman aged 45-60 years in good health.

The chain couples TRBV5-4 to TRBJ2-5; D perhaps matches TRBD1 (5 bases). This CDR3 contains 14 residues. Germline V gives CDR1 SGHNT, CDR2 YYREEE (reference sequence). The germline V and J ends were trimmed by 3 bases and 5 bases, with 14 bases remaining between them. The CDR3 DNA sequence: TGTGCCAGCAGCTCCGCACAGGTGAGGGAGACCCAGTACTTC. It is translated as CASSSAQVRETQYF.

The chain links TRBV6-2 or TRBV6-3 to TRBJ2-1; 10 bases align to TRBD2. CDR1 is MNHEY and CDR2 is SVGEGT in the germline V gene. This CDR3 has 15 residues. V lost 5 bases to trimming and J lost 4 bases; unmatched junction nucleotides: 5. The CDR3 protein is CASSPSSGGYNEQFF. The CDR3 region has the DNA TGTGCCAGCAGTCCATCTAGCGGGGGTTACAATGAGCAGTTCTTC.

The J gene is TRBJ1-3, the V gene TRBV15; D ambiguous. The CDR3 length is 13 residues. Between the trimmed V and J ends, which lost 3 bases and 0 bases, there was a span of 3 bases. CDR1 LNHNV and CDR2 YYDKDF come from the germline V gene (reference sequence). CDR3 sequence (DNA): TGTGCCACCAGCAGGGACTCTGGAAACACCATATATTTT. Amino acids: CATSRDSGNTIYF.

This clone has only one observation. The CDR3 protein is CASSVGTDGASPLHF. The DNA of the CDR3 is TGTGCCAGCAGCGTAGGGACGGACGGGGCATCACCCCTCCACTTT. The chain employs TRBV9 and TRBJ1-6; perhaps TRBD1 as D (5 bases). CDR3 length: 15 residues. The germline V and J ends were trimmed by 0 bases and 10 bases, with 14 bases remaining between them. The V gene's germline CDR1 is SGDLS and CDR2 YYNGEE.

As regards this clone: In the same sample, other DNA sequences code for this CDR3. The chain joins TRBV18 to TRBJ2-3; 10 nucleotides line up with TRBD1. J gave up 0 bases and V 6 bases, and 3 bases lay outside the gene matches. The CDR3 spans 15 residues. The germline V gene encodes CDR1 KGHSH and CDR2 LQKENI. CDR3 sequence: CASSPGQGSTDTQYF. DNA for the CDR3: TGTGCCAGCTCGCCGGGACAGGGGAGCACAGATACGCAGTATTTT.

The V call is TRBV24-1, the J call TRBJ1-6, with 7 bases lining up with TRBD1. After removal of 4 bases from V and 7 bases from J, the junction contained 3 bases not matched to a gene. The V gene's germline CDR1 is KGHDR and CDR2 SFDVKD. This CDR3 is 14 amino acids long. DNA of the CDR3: TGTGCCACCAGTGACGTGGGACAGAATTCACCCCTCCACTTT. Its protein is CATSDVGQNSPLHF.

This rearrangement joins TRBV7-2 to TRBJ2-7, with 9 bases matching TRBD2. The V segment lost 1 base and the J segment 4 bases; nucleotides outside the gene matches: 8. CDR3 length equals 16 residues. Germline V CDR1 and CDR2: SGHTA, FQGNSA. The CDR3 region is CASSLDSSGSFYEQYF. The CDR3 DNA sequence: TGTGCCAGCAGCTTAGATAGTAGCGGGAGTTTTTACGAGCAGTACTTC.

With regard to this clone: Relative to the germline gene, one junction end is altered; a read error may explain this. The chain couples TRBV3-1 (or the pseudogene TRBV3-2) to TRBJ2-2; TRBD2 matches 7 bases. The CDR3 sequence is 18 residues long. The V gene's germline CDR1 is LGHDT and CDR2 YNNKEL (reference sequence). In DNA form, the CDR3 reads TGTGCCAGCAGCCAAGAAGACTTATTGCGGGAGAAACACCGGGGAGCTGTTTTT. Translated, it gives CASSQEDLLREKHRGAVF.

The rearrangement joins TRBV11-3 to TRBJ2-5, with TRBD2 matching over 7 bases. Looked up from germline, CDR1 is SGHNT and CDR2 is YENEEA. Losses at the gene ends were 0 bases for V and 4 bases for J; bases not matched to a gene: 8. The CDR3 totals 16 residues. The chain's CDR3 is CASSLDGAGVPETQYF. In DNA form, the CDR3 reads TGTGCCAGCAGCTTAGATGGGGCGGGAGTCCCAGAGACCCAGTACTTC. Full variable domain (remainder filled in from reference TRBV11-3 and TRBJ2-5): EAGVVQSPRYKIIEKKQPVAFWCNPISGHNTLYWYLQNLGQGPELLIRYENEEAVDDSQLPKDRFSAERLKGVDSTLKIQPAELGDSAVYLCASSLDGAGVPETQYFGPGTRLLVL.

The chain has TRBV6-2 or TRBV6-3 and TRBJ2-5; D unresolved. Germline values: CDR1 MNHEY, CDR2 SVGEGT. With 5 bases removed from V and 10 bases from J, the gap between germline ends came to 11 bases. The CDR3 has 11 amino acids. The CDR3 region has the DNA TGTGCCAGCAGTAACAGAGAGGTCCAGTACTTC. Protein product: CASSNREVQYF.

This CDR3 reads CASSVAAGEGWSSPLHF. CDR3 sequence (DNA): TGTGCCAGTAGTGTGGCCGCGGGTGAGGGGTGGAGTTCACCCCTCCACTTT. The rearrangement joins TRBV19 to TRBJ1-6; tentative D call: TRBD1 (5 bases). The CDR3 has 17 amino acids. Per germline, CDR1 LNHDA and CDR2 SQIVND (reference sequence). Trimming shortened V by 5 bases and J by 9 bases, and 23 bases separated the two germline ends.

The J gene is TRBJ1-2, the V gene TRBV24-1, with unresolved D. This CDR3 contains 14 residues. CDR1 and CDR2 (germline): KGHDR, SFDVKD. V was trimmed by 4 bases and J by 6 bases, leaving 14 bases between them. CDR3 in amino acids: CATSETTAEHGYTF. CDR3 DNA sequence: TGTGCCACCAGTGAAACCACGGCAGAGCATGGCTACACCTTC.

The CDR3 sequence is CASSKGTGPGEQYF. The CDR3 DNA reads TGTGCCAGTAGTAAAGGGACAGGGCCGGGCGAGCAGTACTTC. The chain has TRBV19 and TRBJ2-7, with 9 bases identical to TRBD1. This CDR3 comprises 14 residues. Germline CDR1 is LNHDA and CDR2 is SQIVND (reference sequence). With 4 bases clipped from V and 6 bases from J, the junction kept 7 bases outside the gene matches.

The rearrangement uses TRBV2 and TRBJ1-1, with TRBD1 identical over 8 bases. This CDR3 is 15 amino acids long. The junction had 4 bases not matched to a gene; V was cut back by 3 bases and J by 1 base. The germline V gene has CDR1 SNHLY and CDR2 FYNNEI. CDR3 in DNA: TGTGCCAGCAGTGATCCGGGACAGGAGAACACTGAAGCTTTCTTT. Its protein product is CASSDPGQENTEAFF.